This TCR beta chain came from a study of post-analysis software for immune sequencing data. The TCR beta cDNA libraries contained unique molecular identifiers. Each CDR3 protein is one row after TCRdb ran MiXCR on the PCR reads. The table shows some 500,000 distinct CDR3 sequences, with roughly 45% occurring only once. The sample comprised blood. The clonotype was recovered from a girl aged 5 to 17 with multiple sclerosis.

The CDR3 is CSAREKGIVAKNIQYF. The CDR3 DNA reads TGCAGTGCTAGAGAGAAGGGAATAGTAGCCAAAAACATTCAGTACTTC. The chain carries TRBV20-1 and TRBJ2-4, with D unresolved. Looked up from germline, CDR1 is DFQATT and CDR2 is SNEGSKA (reference sequence). Trimming pared 0 bases from V and 0 bases from J, leaving 12 bases between. The CDR3 loop spans 16 amino acids.